Shown below are 22 T cell receptor beta chains from a single sample sequenced in a study of blood T cell repertoires in COVID-19. Assay used: immunoSEQ multiplex PCR; TCRdb lists only in-frame clones, some missing. This sample has just under 45,000 clones, with over 80% found just once. The sequenced sample was peripheral blood. Source of these receptors: a middle-aged woman with acute or convalescent COVID-19.

In nucleotides, the CDR3 is TGTGCCAGCAGCCTGGGGGGAGGTCGGGAAAAACTGTTTTTT. Translated: CASSLGGGREKLFF. The J gene is TRBJ1-4, the V gene TRBV5-4; possibly TRBD1 for D (5 bases). The length of the CDR3 is 14 residues. The germline V gene has CDR1 SGHNT and CDR2 YYREEE (reference sequence). With 4 bases removed from V and 8 bases from J, the gap between germline ends came to 15 bases. Complete variable domain (other parts from reference TRBV5-4 and TRBJ1-4): ETGVTQSPTHLIKTRGQQVTLRCSSQSGHNTVSWYQQALGQGPQFIFQYYREEENGRGNFPPRFSGLQFPNYSSELNVNALELDDSALYLCASSLGGGREKLFFGSGTQLSVL.

CDR3 region: CATTQGGEAFF. The CDR3 coding sequence is TGTGCCACCACCCAAGGCGGAGAAGCTTTCTTT. The chain employs TRBV24-1 and TRBJ1-1, with unresolved D. CDR3 size: 11 residues. Trimming took 8 bases from V and 8 from J, leaving 11 bases between them. Per the germline V gene, CDR1 is KGHDR and CDR2 is SFDVKD.

This chain joins TRBV3-1 (or the pseudogene TRBV3-2) and TRBJ2-2; TRBD1 matches at 9 bases. V shed 7 bases, J shed 9 bases, and the junction held 12 bases outside the gene matches. From germline, CDR1 is LGHDT and CDR2 YNNKEL (reference sequence). The CDR3 runs 15 residues. The CDR3 here is CASKSPGQGFRELFF. Written as DNA, the CDR3 is TGTGCCAGCAAAAGCCCCGGACAGGGGTTTAGGGAGCTGTTTTTT.

This clone appeared a single time. The V call is TRBV12-3 or TRBV12-4, the J call TRBJ1-2; TRBD1 matches at 7 bases. The J segment lost 1 base and the V segment lost 6 bases, leaving 2 bases of the junction unmatched. This CDR3 spans 13 amino acids. CDR3 nucleotides: TGTGCCAGCAGGGACAGGAATAACTATGGCTACACCTTC. It specifies CASRDRNNYGYTF.

This clone was seen just once. The J gene is TRBJ2-7, the V gene TRBV7-2; D not resolved. CDR1 is SGHTA and CDR2 is FQGNSA in the germline V gene. With 1 base removed from V and 1 base from J, the gap between germline ends came to 14 bases. This CDR3 has 16 residues. The CDR3 coding sequence is TGTGCCAGCAGCTTAGTAGGCCAGGCCCTTTCCTACGAGCAGTACTTC. It encodes CASSLVGQALSYEQYF.

The genes are TRBV9 and TRBJ2-1; 15 nucleotides agree with TRBD2. The CDR3 sequence is 15 residues long. The J segment lost 6 bases and the V segment lost 3 bases, leaving 1 base of the junction unmatched. Germline CDR1 is SGDLS and CDR2 is YYNGEE. The CDR3 coding sequence is TGTGCCAGCAGCGCGGGACTAGCGGGAGGCAATGAGCAGTTCTTC. It is translated as CASSAGLAGGNEQFF. Full variable domain (outside the CDR3, taken from reference TRBV9 and TRBJ2-1): DSGVTQTPKHLITATGQRVTLRCSPRSGDLSVYWYQQSLDQGLQFLIQYYNGEERAKGNILERFSAQQFPDLHSELNLSSLELGDSALYFCASSAGLAGGNEQFFGPGTRLTVL.

This chain connects TRBV28 to TRBJ1-5; D is undetermined. V was trimmed by 4 bases and J by 7 bases, leaving 17 bases between them. The V gene's germline CDR1 is MDHEN and CDR2 SYDVKM. CDR3 length: 15 amino acids. CDR3 DNA: TGTGCCAGCAGTTCCGACCCCAGATTGGGCCAGCCCCAGCATTTT. It encodes CASSSDPRLGQPQHF. Drawing the rest from reference TRBV28 and TRBJ1-5, the complete variable domain is DVKVTQSSRYLVKRTGEKVFLECVQDMDHENMFWYRQDPGLGLRLIYFSYDVKMKEKGDIPEGYSVSREKKERFSLILESASTNQTSMYLCASSSDPRLGQPQHFGDGTRLSIL.

The rearrangement links TRBV19 to TRBJ2-3, with TRBD2 as a possible D gene (7 bases). CDR1 and CDR2 from the germline V gene are LNHDA and SQIVND (reference sequence). V shed 9 bases and J shed 2 bases, with 15 bases lying between them. The CDR3 contains 14 residues. CDR3 coding DNA: TGTGCCAGCTGGAGGGGGGGTACCACAGATACGCAGTATTTT. It yields the protein CASWRGGTTDTQYF.

CDR3 protein: CASSLTRGYEQYF. DNA of the CDR3: TGTGCCAGCAGCTTAACCCGGGGCTACGAGCAGTACTTC. The chain recombines TRBV7-2 with TRBJ2-7, with D possibly matching TRBD2 (5 bases). Between the trimmed V and J ends, which lost 2 bases and 3 bases, there was a span of 8 bases. The germline V gene encodes CDR1 SGHTA and CDR2 FQGNSA. The CDR3 has 13 residues.

V gene TRBV5-1 combines with J gene TRBJ2-3; 8 nucleotides line up with TRBD2. The CDR3 is 15 residues long. Germline CDR1 and CDR2: SGHRS and YFSETQ. Unmatched junction bases numbered 6, after V lost 4 bases and J lost 2 bases. CDR3 region: CASSTGGGTTDTQYF. The DNA of the CDR3 is TGCGCCAGCAGCACAGGCGGGGGGACCACAGATACGCAGTATTTT.

This clone was picked up a small number of times. The chain employs TRBV5-4 and TRBJ1-6, with a weak D call TRBD1 (5 bases). This CDR3 is 13 amino acids long. V was cut by 1 base and J by 10 bases, with 9 bases left in between. Germline CDR1 is SGHNT and CDR2 is YYREEE (reference sequence). The CDR3 loop is CASSLLDKSPLHF. In DNA, the CDR3 is TGTGCCAGCAGCTTGTTGGACAAATCACCCCTCCACTTT. The full variable domain, with the rest looked up from reference TRBV5-4 and TRBJ1-6, is ETGVTQSPTHLIKTRGQQVTLRCSSQSGHNTVSWYQQALGQGPQFIFQYYREEENGRGNFPPRFSGLQFPNYSSELNVNALELDDSALYLCASSLLDKSPLHFGNGTRLTVT.

This clone appeared once. Within the sample, other DNA sequences also encode this same CDR3. CDR3 DNA: TGTGCCAGCAGTGACGGGGGGCTAAGTTACGAGCAGTACTTC. Amino acid sequence: CASSDGGLSYEQYF. V usage is TRBV2 and J usage is TRBJ2-7, with D perhaps matching TRBD2 (7 bases). Per the germline V gene, CDR1 is SNHLY and CDR2 is FYNNEI. CDR3 length equals 14 residues. V dropped 3 bases and J dropped 4 bases, with 13 bases sitting between them.

This CDR3 is CATSRDPGQGYGYTF. The CDR3 DNA sequence: TGTGCCACCAGCAGAGACCCGGGACAGGGCTATGGCTACACCTTC. The chain is built from TRBV15 and TRBJ1-2; 9 bases fit TRBD1. V gave up 0 bases and J gave up 4 bases; unmatched junction bases: 3. Per germline, CDR1 LNHNV and CDR2 YYDKDF (reference sequence). The CDR3 is 15 amino acids.

The chain uses TRBV6-5 and TRBJ2-7; a weak D match, TRBD2 (6 bases). The CDR3 is 12 amino acids. Germline V gene data show CDR1 as MNHEY and CDR2 as SVGAGI. Trimming took off 7 bases at V and 5 bases at J, with 12 bases between the two ends. The CDR3 is CASTQEGHEQYF. As DNA, the CDR3 is TGTGCCAGCACCCAGGAGGGGCACGAGCAGTACTTC.

The sample holds one count of this clone. This chain uses TRBV24-1 with TRBJ1-2; tentatively, D is TRBD1 (5 bases). Germline V gene sequence: CDR1 KGHDR, CDR2 SFDVKD. The V end was cut by 3 bases, the J end by 5 bases, with 21 bases between. The CDR3 spans 17 residues. As DNA, the CDR3 is TGTGCCACCAGTGATCCCAAGGCGGGGCAAAAACGGTATGGCTACACCTTC. Translation gives CATSDPKAGQKRYGYTF.

The chain joins TRBV27 to TRBJ2-7; 14 nucleotides agree with TRBD2. J gave up 4 bases and V 5 bases, and 16 bases lay outside the gene matches. The CDR3 sequence is 19 residues long. Germline V gene lookup returns CDR1 MNHEY and CDR2 SMNVEV (reference sequence). CDR3 sequence: CASSLISPGTSGSWYEQYF. CDR3 nucleotides: TGTGCCAGCAGTCTTATCAGCCCCGGGACTAGCGGGAGCTGGTACGAGCAGTACTTC.

This clone was seen a single time. V is TRBV13 and J is TRBJ2-5; 15 bases are a match to TRBD2. The CDR3 covers 19 residues. Unmatched junction bases numbered 15, after V lost 5 bases and J lost 5 bases. CDR1 and CDR2 from the germline V gene are PRHDT and FYEKMQ (reference sequence). The CDR3 is CASSLRGLAGGHRWETQYF. For the CDR3, the DNA is TGTGCCAGCAGCCTCCGAGGACTAGCGGGAGGGCATCGGTGGGAGACCCAGTACTTC.

The CDR3, as DNA: TGTGCCAGCAGCCCGGGGTGGCCCTCTGGAAACACCATATATTTT. It specifies CASSPGWPSGNTIYF. The chain recombines TRBV7-9 with TRBJ1-3; D gene uncertain. Germline V gene sequence: CDR1 SEHNR, CDR2 FQNEAQ (reference sequence). The CDR3 contains 15 residues. V shed 5 bases and J shed 0 bases, with 11 bases lying between them. Filled out from reference TRBV7-9 and TRBJ1-3, the complete variable domain reads DTGVSQNPRHKITKRGQNVTFRCDPISEHNRLYWYRQTLGQGPEFLTYFQNEAQLEKSRLLSDRFSAERPKGSFSTLEIQRTEQGDSAMYLCASSPGWPSGNTIYFGEGSWLTVV.

This chain uses TRBV20-1 with TRBJ1-1; no firm D call. The germline CDR1 and CDR2 sequences are DFQATT and SNEGSKA (reference sequence). This CDR3 spans 11 amino acids. V lost 5 bases and J 5 bases, leaving 9 bases between the germline ends. CDR3 DNA sequence: TGCAGTGCTGGGCTCGGTACTGAAGCTTTCTTT. Protein product: CSAGLGTEAFF.

The chain employs TRBV5-4 and TRBJ1-1; D is unresolved. V lost 0 bases and J 0 bases, leaving 9 bases between the germline ends. Germline assignment: CDR1 SGHNT and CDR2 YYREEE (reference sequence). The CDR3 contains 15 residues. The CDR3 bases are TGTGCCAGCAGCTTGGCCGCAGACATGAACACTGAAGCTTTCTTT. Translated: CASSLAADMNTEAFF.

A few counts support this clone. The rearrangement uses TRBV19 and TRBJ1-4; D possibly corresponds to TRBD1 (5 bases). The CDR3 has 14 amino acids. The V end was cut by 8 bases, the J end by 4 bases, with 14 bases between. Germline loops: CDR1 LNHDA, CDR2 SQIVND (reference sequence). CDR3 amino acids: CASFDRGGNEKLFF. CDR3 DNA: TGTGCCAGTTTCGACCGGGGGGGTAATGAAAAACTGTTTTTT.

This rearrangement joins TRBV27 to TRBJ1-4, with 8 bases identical to TRBD1. This CDR3 has 15 amino acids. The junction had 12 bases not matched to a gene; V was cut back by 8 bases and J by 7 bases. The germline gives CDR1 MNHEY, CDR2 SMNVEV (reference sequence). CDR3 region: CASREPGQVGEKLFF. DNA for the CDR3: TGTGCCAGCCGAGAACCGGGACAGGTTGGTGAAAAACTGTTTTTT.